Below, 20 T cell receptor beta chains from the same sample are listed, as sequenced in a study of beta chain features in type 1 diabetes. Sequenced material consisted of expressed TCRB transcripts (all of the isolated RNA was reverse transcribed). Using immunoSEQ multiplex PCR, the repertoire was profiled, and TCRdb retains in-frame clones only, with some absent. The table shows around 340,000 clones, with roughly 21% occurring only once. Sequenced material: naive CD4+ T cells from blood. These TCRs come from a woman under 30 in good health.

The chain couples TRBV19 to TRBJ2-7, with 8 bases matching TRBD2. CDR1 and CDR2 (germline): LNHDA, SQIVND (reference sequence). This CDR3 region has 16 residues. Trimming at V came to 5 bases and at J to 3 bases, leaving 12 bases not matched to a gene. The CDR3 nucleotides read TGTGCCAGTAGTCCTGAGGGGACTAGAAAATACTACGAGCAGTACTTC. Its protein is CASSPEGTRKYYEQYF.

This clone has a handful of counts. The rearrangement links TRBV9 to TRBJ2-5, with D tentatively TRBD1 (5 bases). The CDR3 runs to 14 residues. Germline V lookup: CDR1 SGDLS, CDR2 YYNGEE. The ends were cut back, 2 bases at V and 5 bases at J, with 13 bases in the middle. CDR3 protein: CASSVGQVGETQYF. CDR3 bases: TGTGCCAGCAGCGTCGGACAAGTCGGGGAGACCCAGTACTTC.

The DNA of the CDR3 is TGCGCCAGCAGCTTGGACAGAGACAATGAGCAGTTCTTC. It translates to CASSLDRDNEQFF. The chain combines TRBV5-1 with TRBJ2-1; D unclear. Germline V gene sequence: CDR1 SGHRS, CDR2 YFSETQ. V was pared by 0 bases and J by 5 bases, with 6 bases between. The CDR3 totals 13 residues.

In DNA form, the CDR3 reads TGCGCCAGCGGATCGGGACAGGTCCCCTACGAGCAGTACTTC. Amino acids: CASGSGQVPYEQYF. The rearrangement uses TRBV5-1 and TRBJ2-7; 8 nucleotides line up with TRBD1. J was trimmed by 2 bases and V by 7 bases; bases with no gene match: 8. The CDR3 is 14 amino acids. CDR1 SGHRS and CDR2 YFSETQ come from the germline V gene.

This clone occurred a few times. The CDR3 nucleotides read TGTGCCAGCAGTTACTCGGGACAGATAGAGCAGTTCTTC. Translated: CASSYSGQIEQFF. J is TRBJ2-1 and V is TRBV6-6, with 7 bases lining up with TRBD1. CDR1 is MNHNY and CDR2 is SVGAGI in the germline V gene (reference sequence). After removal of 0 bases from V and 10 bases from J, the junction contained 3 bases not matched to a gene. The CDR3 runs to 13 residues.

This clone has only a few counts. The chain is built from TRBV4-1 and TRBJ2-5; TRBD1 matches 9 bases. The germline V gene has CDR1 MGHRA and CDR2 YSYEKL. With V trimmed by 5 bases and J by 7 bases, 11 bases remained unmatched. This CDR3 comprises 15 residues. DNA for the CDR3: TGCGCCAGCAGCTCGCGGACAGGGGACAGTGGGACCCAGTACTTC. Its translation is CASSSRTGDSGTQYF.

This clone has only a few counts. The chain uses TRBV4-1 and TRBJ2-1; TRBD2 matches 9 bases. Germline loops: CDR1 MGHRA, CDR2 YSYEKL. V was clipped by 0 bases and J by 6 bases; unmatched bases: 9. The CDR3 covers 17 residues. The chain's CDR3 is CASSQEAGGIRGNEQFF. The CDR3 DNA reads TGCGCCAGCAGCCAAGAAGCGGGAGGCATCAGGGGCAATGAGCAGTTCTTC.

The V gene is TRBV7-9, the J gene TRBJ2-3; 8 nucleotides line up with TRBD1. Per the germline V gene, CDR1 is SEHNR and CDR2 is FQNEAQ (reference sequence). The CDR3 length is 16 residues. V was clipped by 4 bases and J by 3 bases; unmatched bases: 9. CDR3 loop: CASSSPGQGRTDTQYF. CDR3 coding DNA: TGTGCCAGCAGCTCTCCTGGACAGGGTCGAACAGATACGCAGTATTTT.

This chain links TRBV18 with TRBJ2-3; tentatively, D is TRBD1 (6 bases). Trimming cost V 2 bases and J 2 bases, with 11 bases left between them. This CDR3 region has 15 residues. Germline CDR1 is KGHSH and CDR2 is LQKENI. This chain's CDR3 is CASSPIGTPTDTQYF. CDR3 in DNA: TGTGCCAGCTCACCAATCGGGACACCCACAGATACGCAGTATTTT.

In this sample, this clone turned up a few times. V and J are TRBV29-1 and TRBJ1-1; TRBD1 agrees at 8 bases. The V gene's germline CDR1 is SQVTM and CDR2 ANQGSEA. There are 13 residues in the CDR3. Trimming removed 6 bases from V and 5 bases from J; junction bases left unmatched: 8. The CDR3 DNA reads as TGCAGCGTCGGGGGACAGGTCGGAACTGAAGCTTTCTTT. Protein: CSVGGQVGTEAFF. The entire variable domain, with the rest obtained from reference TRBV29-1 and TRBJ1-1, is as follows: SAVISQKPSRDICQRGTSLTIQCQVDSQVTMMFWYRQQPGQSLTLIATANQGSEATYESGFVIDKFPISRPNLTFSTLTVSNMSPEDSSIYLCSVGGQVGTEAFFGQGTRLTVV.

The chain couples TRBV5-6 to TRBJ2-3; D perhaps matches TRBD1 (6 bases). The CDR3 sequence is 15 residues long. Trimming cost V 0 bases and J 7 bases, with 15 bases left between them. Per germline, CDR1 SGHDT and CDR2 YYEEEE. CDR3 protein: CASSLVPQGTYTQYF. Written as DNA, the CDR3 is TGTGCCAGCAGCTTGGTCCCGCAGGGGACATATACGCAGTATTTT.

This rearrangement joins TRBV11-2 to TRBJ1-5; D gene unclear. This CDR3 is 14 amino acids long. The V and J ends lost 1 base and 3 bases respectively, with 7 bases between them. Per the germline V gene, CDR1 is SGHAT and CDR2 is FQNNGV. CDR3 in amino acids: CASSLGQVNQPQHF. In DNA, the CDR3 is TGTGCCAGCAGCTTAGGGCAGGTCAATCAGCCCCAGCATTTT.

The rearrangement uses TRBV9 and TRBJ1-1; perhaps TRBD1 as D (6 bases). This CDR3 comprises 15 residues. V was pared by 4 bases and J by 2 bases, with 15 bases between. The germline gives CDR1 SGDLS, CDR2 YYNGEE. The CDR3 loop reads CASSPLQGPNTEAFF. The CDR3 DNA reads TGTGCCAGCAGCCCCCTACAGGGACCTAACACTGAAGCTTTCTTT.

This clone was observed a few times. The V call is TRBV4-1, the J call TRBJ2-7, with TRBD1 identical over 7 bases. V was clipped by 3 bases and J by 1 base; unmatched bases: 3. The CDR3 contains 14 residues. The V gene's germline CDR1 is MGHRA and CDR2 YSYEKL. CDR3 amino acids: CASSQLGQSYEQYF. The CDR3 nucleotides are TGCGCCAGCAGCCAGCTGGGACAGTCCTACGAGCAGTACTTC.

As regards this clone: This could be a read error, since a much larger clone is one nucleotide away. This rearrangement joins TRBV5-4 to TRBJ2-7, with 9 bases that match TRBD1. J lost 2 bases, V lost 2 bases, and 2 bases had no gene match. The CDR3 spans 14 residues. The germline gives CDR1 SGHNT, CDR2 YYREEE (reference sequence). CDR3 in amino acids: CASSLGTGTYEQYF. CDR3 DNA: TGTGCCAGCAGCTTAGGGACAGGGACCTACGAGCAGTACTTC.

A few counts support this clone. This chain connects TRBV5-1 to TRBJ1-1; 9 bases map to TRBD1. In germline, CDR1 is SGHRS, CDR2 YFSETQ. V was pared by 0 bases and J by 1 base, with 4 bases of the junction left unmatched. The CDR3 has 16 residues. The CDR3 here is CASSLDSGQGNTEAFF. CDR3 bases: TGCGCCAGCAGCTTGGATTCGGGACAGGGGAACACTGAAGCTTTCTTT.

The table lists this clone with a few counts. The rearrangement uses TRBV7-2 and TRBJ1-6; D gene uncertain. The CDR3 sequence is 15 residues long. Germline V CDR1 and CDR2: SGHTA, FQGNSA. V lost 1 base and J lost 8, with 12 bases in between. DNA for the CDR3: TGTGCCAGCAGCTTAGTAGTCGGCGGGGATTCACCCCTCCACTTT. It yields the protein CASSLVVGGDSPLHF.

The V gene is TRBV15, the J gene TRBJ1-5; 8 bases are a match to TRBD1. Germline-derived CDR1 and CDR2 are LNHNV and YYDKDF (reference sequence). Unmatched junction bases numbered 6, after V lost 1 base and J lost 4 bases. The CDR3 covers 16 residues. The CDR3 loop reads CATSRVRQGANQPQHF. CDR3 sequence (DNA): TGTGCCACCAGCAGAGTTAGGCAGGGGGCGAATCAGCCCCAGCATTTT.

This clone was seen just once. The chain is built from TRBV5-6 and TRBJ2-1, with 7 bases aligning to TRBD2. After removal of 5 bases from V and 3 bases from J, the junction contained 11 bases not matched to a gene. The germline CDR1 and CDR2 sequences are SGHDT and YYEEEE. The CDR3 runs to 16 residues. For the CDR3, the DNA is TGTGCCAGCAGTACTAGCGCACAAACTCACTACAATGAGCAGTTCTTC. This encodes CASSTSAQTHYNEQFF.

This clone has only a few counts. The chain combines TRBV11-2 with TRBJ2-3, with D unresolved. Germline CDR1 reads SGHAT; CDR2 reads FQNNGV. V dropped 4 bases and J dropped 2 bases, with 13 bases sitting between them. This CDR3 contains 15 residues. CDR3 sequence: CASSYDRVTTDTQYF. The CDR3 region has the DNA TGTGCCAGCAGCTATGACCGGGTTACCACAGATACGCAGTATTTT.